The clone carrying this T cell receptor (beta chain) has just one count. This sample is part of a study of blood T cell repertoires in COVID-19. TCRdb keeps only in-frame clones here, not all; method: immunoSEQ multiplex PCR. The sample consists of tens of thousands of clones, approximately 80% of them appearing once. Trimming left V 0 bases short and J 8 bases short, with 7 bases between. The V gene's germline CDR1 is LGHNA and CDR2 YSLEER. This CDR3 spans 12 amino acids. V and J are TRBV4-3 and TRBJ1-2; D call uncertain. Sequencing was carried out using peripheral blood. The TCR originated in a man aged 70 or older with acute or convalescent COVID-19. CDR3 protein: CASSQESRGYTF. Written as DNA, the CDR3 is TGCGCCAGCAGCCAAGAAAGCAGGGGCTACACCTTC.